These T cell receptor beta chains were read from a single sample in a study of CD4+ T cells in melanoma. Profiled with immunoSEQ multiplex PCR; TCRdb holds only in-frame clones, not every one. The table includes about 18,000 clones, about 84% detected once. Sequenced material: cells from a culture (not recorded whether cultured in vitro). The receptors stem from a human donor with melanoma. Both conserved end residues are part of each CDR3. A D gene is named only where the DNA matches it firmly. The size of a clone is reported for some rows only, either as once, few or many, or as a class for expanded clones.

- | - | TRBJ2-3 | TRBV4-1 | CASSHSFGLREDTQYF | TGCGCCAGCAGCCATTCTTTCGGGCTGAGAGAAGATACGCAGTATTTT
- | - | TRBJ2-1 | TRBV9 | CASSVIPGLAANEQFF | TGTGCCAGCAGCGTCATTCCGGGACTGGCCGCCAATGAGCAGTTCTTC
TRBD2 | - | TRBJ2-1 | TRBV7-2 | CASTDSGGYNEQFF | TGTGCCAGCACCGATAGCGGGGGGTACAATGAGCAGTTCTTC
- | - | TRBJ1-2 | TRBV2 | CASSAAGGYYGYTF | TGTGCCAGCAGTGCCGCAGGAGGGTACTATGGCTACACCTTC
- | few | TRBJ2-3 | TRBV11-2 | CASSSFKGPADTQYF | TGTGCCAGCAGCTCCTTCAAGGGGCCGGCAGATACGCAGTATTTT
TRBD1 | few | TRBJ1-2 | TRBV7-9 | CASSTQARGLGYTF | TGTGCCAGCAGCACCCAGGCAAGGGGGCTTGGCTACACCTTC
- | - | TRBJ1-1 | TRBV4-2 | CASSQERGTEAFF | TGTGCCAGCAGCCAAGAACGGGGCACTGAAGCTTTCTTT
- | once | TRBJ1-1 | TRBV19 | CASSISGARSTEAFF | TGTGCCAGTAGTATATCAGGGGCTCGGAGCACTGAAGCTTTCTTT
- | - | TRBJ1-6 | TRBV2 | CASSEQGVNSPLHF | TGTGCCAGCAGTGAACAAGGGGTTAATTCACCCCTCCACTTT
- | - | TRBJ1-4 | TRBV5-6 | CASSRYGAASATNEKLFF | TGTGCCAGCAGCCGGTATGGGGCCGCTTCGGCGACTAATGAAAAACTGTTTTTT
TRBD2 | - | TRBJ2-3 | TRBV5-1 | CASNQAGGTDTQYF | TGCGCCAGCAATCAAGCGGGGGGCACAGATACGCAGTATTTT
- | - | TRBJ1-5 | TRBV30 | CAWSVTKGNQPQHF | TGTGCCTGGAGTGTAACCAAGGGCAATCAGCCCCAGCATTTT
- | once | TRBJ1-1 | TRBV19 | CASSINRVGSTEAFF | TGTGCCAGTAGTATCAACAGGGTTGGGAGCACTGAAGCTTTCTTT
TRBD1 | - | TRBJ2-2 | TRBV7-6 | CASSLRGRDTGELFF | TGTGCCAGCAGCCTCAGGGGGCGCGACACCGGGGAGCTGTTTTTT
- | few | TRBJ1-1 | TRBV7-9 | CASSPHRETEAFF | TGTGCCAGCAGCCCTCACAGGGAAACTGAAGCTTTCTTT
TRBD1 | - | TRBJ2-7 | TRBV27 | CASSRQGDSYEQYF | TGTGCCAGCAGTCGGCAGGGGGACTCCTACGAGCAGTACTTC
- | - | TRBJ1-1 | TRBV6-6 | CASSYGMGAEAFF | TGTGCCAGCAGTTACGGAATGGGCGCTGAAGCTTTCTTT
- | once | TRBJ2-7 | TRBV6-5 | CASSGTGTSYEQYF | TGTGCCAGCAGTGGGACGGGTACCTCCTACGAGCAGTACTTC
- | - | TRBJ1-4 | TRBV4-2 | CASSQDMGRRDGGHEKLFF | TGTGCCAGCAGCCAAGATATGGGACGCCGGGACGGGGGACATGAAAAACTGTTTTTT
- | - | TRBJ1-2 | TRBV6-6 | CASSFLDTSYGYTF | TGTGCCAGCAGTTTCCTCGACACCAGCTATGGCTACACCTTC
- | - | TRBJ2-2 | TRBV9 | CASSAPGELFF | TGTGCCAGCAGCGCCCCCGGGGAGCTGTTTTTT
- | - | TRBJ2-5 | TRBV5-6 | CASSLGGVETQYF | TGTGCCAGCAGCTTGGGAGGGGTAGAGACCCAGTACTTC
TRBD1 | - | TRBJ1-2 | TRBV19 | CASSISGTGNYGYTF | TGTGCCAGTAGTATCTCCGGGACAGGGAACTATGGCTACACCTTC
- | - | TRBJ2-3 | TRBV4-1 | CASSHVADTQYF | TGCGCCAGCAGCCACGTAGCAGATACGCAGTATTTT
- | - | TRBJ2-1 | TRBV5-1 | CASSLSVQGEQFF | TGCGCCAGCAGCTTGTCAGTACAGGGAGAGCAGTTCTTC
TRBD1 | - | TRBJ1-1 | TRBV10-3 | CAISGQGREAEAFF | TGTGCCATCAGTGGACAGGGGAGAGAAGCTGAAGCTTTCTTT
- | - | TRBJ2-1 | TRBV6-5 | CASSYSVWGNEQFF | TGTGCCAGCAGTTACTCAGTCTGGGGGAATGAGCAGTTCTTC
TRBD2 | - | TRBJ2-2 | TRBV4-2 | CASSQDSGGSTGELFF | TGTGCCAGCAGCCAAGACAGCGGGGGGAGTACCGGGGAGCTGTTTTTT
- | - | TRBJ2-7 | TRBV5-1 | CASRPAYRVYEQYF | TGCGCCAGCAGGCCCGCCTACCGGGTCTACGAGCAGTACTTC
- | few | TRBJ2-2 | TRBV7-6 | CASSLLSTTGELFF | TGTGCCAGCAGCTTATTGTCAACAACCGGGGAGCTGTTTTTT